The clone carrying this T cell receptor beta chain was counted between two and nine times. This entry belongs to a study of blood T cell repertoires in COVID-19. Germline CDR1 and CDR2: SGHRS and YFSETQ. V was pared by 1 base and J by 4 bases, with 8 bases between. The CDR3 totals 13 residues. TCRdb keeps only in-frame clones here, not all; method: immunoSEQ multiplex PCR. The repertoire includes hundreds of thousands of clones, roughly 84% of them detected once, and 2.5% to 3% sits in the top ten. Participants' own reports of clinical history determined their cohort assignment. What was sequenced was PBMCs or T cells enriched from blood (not recorded which). The TCR was taken from a woman aged 30 to 39 who had recovered from COVID-19. V is TRBV5-1 and J is TRBJ1-2, with D unclear. CDR3 protein: CASSLSEFYGYTF. The CDR3 bases are TGCGCCAGCAGCTTGTCAGAATTCTATGGCTACACCTTC. Combining the CDR3 with reference TRBV5-1 and TRBJ1-2 gives the whole variable domain KAGVTQTPRYLIKTRGQQVTLSCSPISGHRSVSWYQQTPGQGLQFLFEYFSETQRNKGNFPGRFSGRQFSNSRSEMNVSTLELGDSALYLCASSLSEFYGYTFGSGTRLTVV.